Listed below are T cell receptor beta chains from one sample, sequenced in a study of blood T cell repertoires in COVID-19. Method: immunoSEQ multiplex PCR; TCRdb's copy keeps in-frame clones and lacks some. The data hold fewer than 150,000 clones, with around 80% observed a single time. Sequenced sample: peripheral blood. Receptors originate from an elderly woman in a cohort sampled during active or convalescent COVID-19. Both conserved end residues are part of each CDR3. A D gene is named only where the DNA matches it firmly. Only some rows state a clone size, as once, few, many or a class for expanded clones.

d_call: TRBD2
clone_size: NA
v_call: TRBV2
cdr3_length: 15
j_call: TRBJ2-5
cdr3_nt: TGTGCCAGCAGTGGTTTAGCGGGGGGCGCCGAGACCCAGTACTTC
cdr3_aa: CASSGLAGGAETQYF

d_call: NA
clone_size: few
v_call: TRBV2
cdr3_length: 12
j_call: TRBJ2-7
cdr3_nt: TGTGCCAGCAGTCTGGACAGATACGAGCAGTACTTC
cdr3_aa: CASSLDRYEQYF

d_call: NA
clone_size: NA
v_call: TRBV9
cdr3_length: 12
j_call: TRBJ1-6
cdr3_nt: TGTGCCAGCAGCGCGACAGGTTTCCCCCTCCACTTT
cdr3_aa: CASSATGFPLHF

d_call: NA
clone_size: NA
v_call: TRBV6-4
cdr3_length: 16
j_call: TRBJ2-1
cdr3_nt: TGTGCCAGCAGTGAAGGTGCCGGGGGGCCTTACAATGAGCAGTTCTTC
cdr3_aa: CASSEGAGGPYNEQFF

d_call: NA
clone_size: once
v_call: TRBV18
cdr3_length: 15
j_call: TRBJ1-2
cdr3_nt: TGTGCCAGCTCACCAGCGGACACGACGAATTATGGCTACACCTTC
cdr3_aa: CASSPADTTNYGYTF

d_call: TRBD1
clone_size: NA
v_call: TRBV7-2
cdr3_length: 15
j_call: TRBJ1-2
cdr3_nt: TGTGCCAGCATACCGACGACAGGGGTCGGAAATGGCTACACCTTC
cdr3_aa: CASIPTTGVGNGYTF

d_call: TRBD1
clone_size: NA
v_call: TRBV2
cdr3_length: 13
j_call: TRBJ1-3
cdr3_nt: TGTGCCAGTACCCGGGACAGGGGAAACACCATATATTTT
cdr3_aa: CASTRDRGNTIYF

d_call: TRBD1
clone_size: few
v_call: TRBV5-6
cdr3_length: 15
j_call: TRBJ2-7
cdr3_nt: TGTGCCAGCAGCTTTGACAGGGGAGTGATCTACGAGCAGTACTTC
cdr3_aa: CASSFDRGVIYEQYF

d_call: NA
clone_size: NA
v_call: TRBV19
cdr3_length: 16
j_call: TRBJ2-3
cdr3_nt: TGTGCCAGTAGTTTCCCCCCGGGGTGGAACACAGATACGCAGTATTTT
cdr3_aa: CASSFPPGWNTDTQYF

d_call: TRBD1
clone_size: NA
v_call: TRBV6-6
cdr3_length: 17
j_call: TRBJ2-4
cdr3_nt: TGTGCCAGCAGTGGATCTCACAGGGGCTTAGCCAAAAACATTCAGTACTTC
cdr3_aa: CASSGSHRGLAKNIQYF

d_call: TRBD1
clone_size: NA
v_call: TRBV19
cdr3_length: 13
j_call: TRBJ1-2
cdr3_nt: TGTGCCAGTAGGGCACAGGGGGCTCATGGCTACACCTTC
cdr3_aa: CASRAQGAHGYTF

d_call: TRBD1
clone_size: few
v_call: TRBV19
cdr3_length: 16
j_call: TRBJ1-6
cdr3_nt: TGTGCCAGTAGCAGTAGACAGGGGAGAGCTAATTCACCCCTCCACTTT
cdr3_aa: CASSSRQGRANSPLHF

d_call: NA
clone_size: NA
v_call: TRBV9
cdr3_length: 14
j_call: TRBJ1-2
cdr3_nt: TGTGCCAGCAGCTCCCGACAGGTTAACTATGGCTACACCTTC
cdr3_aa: CASSSRQVNYGYTF

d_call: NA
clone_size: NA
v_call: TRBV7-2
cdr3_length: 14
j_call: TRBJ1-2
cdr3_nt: TGTGCCAGCAGCAGTCAGGGGAAGGGATATGGCTACACCTTC
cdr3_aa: CASSSQGKGYGYTF

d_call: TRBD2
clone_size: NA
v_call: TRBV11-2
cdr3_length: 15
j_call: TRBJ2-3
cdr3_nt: TGTGCCAGCAGCTTAGAAGCGGGGGGCCGAGATACGCAGTATTTT
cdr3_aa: CASSLEAGGRDTQYF

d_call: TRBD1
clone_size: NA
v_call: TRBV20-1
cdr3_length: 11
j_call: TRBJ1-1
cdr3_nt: TGCAGTGCCCATGCTTCGGGACAGGGCGAATTT
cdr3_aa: CSAHASGQGEF

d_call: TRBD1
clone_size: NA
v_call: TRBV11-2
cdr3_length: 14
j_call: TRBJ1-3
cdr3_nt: TGTGCCAGCAGTGGGACAGGAGGGAGAAACACCATATATTTT
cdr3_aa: CASSGTGGRNTIYF

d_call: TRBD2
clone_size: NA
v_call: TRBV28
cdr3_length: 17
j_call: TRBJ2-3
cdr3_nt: TGTGCCAGCAGTTTACAACTAGCGGGGGGGCCCACAGATACGCAGTATTTT
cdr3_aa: CASSLQLAGGPTDTQYF

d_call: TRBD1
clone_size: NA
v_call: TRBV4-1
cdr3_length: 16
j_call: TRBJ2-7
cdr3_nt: TGCGCCAGCAGCCAAGGGGGGACAGGGGCTGACATTGAGCAGTACTTC
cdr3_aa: CASSQGGTGADIEQYF

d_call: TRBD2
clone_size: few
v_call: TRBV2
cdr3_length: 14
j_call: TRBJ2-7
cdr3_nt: TGTGCCAGCAGTGATATAGCGGGGAACTACGAGCAGTACTTC
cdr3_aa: CASSDIAGNYEQYF

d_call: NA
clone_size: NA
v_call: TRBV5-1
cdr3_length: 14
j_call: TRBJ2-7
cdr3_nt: TGCGCCAGCAGCTTTCAGGGGAACTCCTACGAGCAGTACTTC
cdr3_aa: CASSFQGNSYEQYF